This TCR beta chain was captured by sequencing in a study of spatial heterogeneity in lung cancer. V was trimmed by 2 bases and J by 4 bases, leaving 8 bases between them. The CDR3 spans 14 residues. Study results and caveats: Blood contained ubiquitous expanded tumor TCRs more at resection than at follow-up.

This clonotype is classed as medium-sized. The antigen is unknown. The time point: sample taken at primary tumor resection. Sequencing covered unsorted whole RNA taken from tumor, nontumor lung or frozen PBMC. The roughly 66 donors had untreated early-stage non-small cell lung cancer. Every individual TCR cDNA molecule carried its own unique molecular identifier, which allowed correction of PCR and sequencing errors. TCRdb used MiXCR to reprocess the 5' RACE reads, holding one entry per CDR3 protein. The sample consists of roughly 16,000 distinct CDR3 sequences, 20% to 25% of them appearing once. This sample comprised PBMCs, obtained at surgery. This TCR derives from a female donor with early-stage non-small cell lung cancer. The gene calls are TRBV12-3 or TRBV12-4 and TRBJ1-4; TRBD1 might be the D (5 bases). CDR3 sequence reads: CASSLLQGNEKLFF. CDR3 nucleotides: TGTGCCAGCAGTTTACTGCAGGGTAATGAAAAACTGTTTTTT.